These 27 T cell receptor beta chains originate from one sample sequenced in a study of OX40 agonist ivuxolimab in advanced cancers. Assay: immunoSEQ multiplex PCR; the TCRdb copy retains only in-frame clones and omits some. The table shows some 74,000 clones, with about 92% occurring only once. The input for sequencing was CD4+ or CD8+ T cells sorted from blood, taken in a trial of the OX40 agonist ivuxolimab. Receptors were obtained from an adult with an advanced solid tumor such as melanoma, head and neck, liver or kidney cancer.

CDR3 DNA sequence: TGTGCCAGCAGCTTTAAAAGGACCTACGAGCAGTACGTC. Translated, it gives CASSFKRTYEQYV. The V and J genes are TRBV11-2 and TRBJ2-7; no definite D call. Germline V gives CDR1 SGHAT, CDR2 FQNNGV. The CDR3 contains 13 residues. The ends were cut back, 3 bases at V and 2 bases at J, with 8 bases in the middle.

The rearrangement uses TRBV4-1 and TRBJ2-4, with D unresolved. The germline V gene encodes CDR1 MGHRA and CDR2 YSYEKL. The germline V and J ends were trimmed by 6 bases and 0 bases, with 12 bases remaining between them. The CDR3 contains 15 residues. Here the CDR3 reads CASRQRALAKNIQYF. CDR3 in DNA: TGCGCCAGCAGACAGAGAGCCCTAGCCAAAAACATTCAGTACTTC.

The chain joins TRBV5-5 to TRBJ2-5, with a possible D match to TRBD2 (5 bases). The CDR3 is made up of 15 amino acids. With 0 bases removed from V and 5 bases from J, the gap between germline ends came to 14 bases. The V gene's germline CDR1 is SGHKS and CDR2 YYEKEE (reference sequence). The CDR3 is CASSLVGLGFETQYF. CDR3 sequence (DNA): TGTGCCAGCAGCTTGGTCGGACTCGGGTTTGAGACCCAGTACTTC.

The sample holds one count of this clone. The genes are TRBV28 and TRBJ1-5; D not resolved. Trimming stripped 2 bases from V and 4 bases from J, with 9 bases between. Germline loops: CDR1 MDHEN, CDR2 SYDVKM. The CDR3 sequence is 14 residues long. This CDR3 is CASSLTTENQPQHF. CDR3 nucleotide sequence: TGTGCCAGCAGTTTAACCACCGAAAATCAGCCCCAGCATTTT.

The chain combines TRBV6-6 with TRBJ2-7; D is possibly TRBD1 or TRBD2 (5 bases each). Germline CDR1 reads MNHNY; CDR2 reads SVGAGI (reference sequence). V was clipped by 0 bases and J by 4 bases, with 13 bases between them. CDR3 size: 15 residues. In DNA, the CDR3 is TGTGCCAGCAGTTACTCGACTGGGGGTGATTACGAGCAGTACTTC. This encodes CASSYSTGGDYEQYF.

This clone was found once. The CDR3, as DNA: TGCGCCAGCAGCCAAGTAGCGGGGGGGCCAGGGTTGTTCTTC. It translates to CASSQVAGGPGLFF. The chain links TRBV4-1 to TRBJ2-1; 11 bases match TRBD2. The CDR3 runs to 14 residues. V was pared by 1 base and J by 15 bases, with 8 bases of the junction left unmatched. Germline V lookup: CDR1 MGHRA, CDR2 YSYEKL.

This chain uses TRBV4-2 with TRBJ2-7; 10 bases fit TRBD1. Germline-derived CDR1 and CDR2 are LGHNA and YNFKEQ. CDR3 size: 21 residues. With V trimmed by 0 bases and J by 0 bases, 17 bases remained unmatched. CDR3 nucleotides: TGTGCCAGCAGCCAAGAACAGCCGGGACAGGGGACGTGGGGGACCTCCTACGAGCAGTACTTC. As protein: CASSQEQPGQGTWGTSYEQYF.

This chain links TRBV28 with TRBJ1-1; D is unresolved. Trimming took off 5 bases at V and 1 base at J, with 14 bases between the two ends. CDR1 MDHEN and CDR2 SYDVKM come from the germline V gene. The CDR3 contains 15 residues. CDR3 coding DNA: TGTGCCAGCAGTCCTTTGGACCCGTCGAACACTGAAGCTTTCTTT. Translation: CASSPLDPSNTEAFF.

The rearrangement links TRBV19 to TRBJ2-5; D unclear. The V end lost 2 bases, the J end lost 3 bases, and 7 bases lay between the germline ends. There are 13 residues in the CDR3. In germline, CDR1 is LNHDA, CDR2 SQIVND (reference sequence). CDR3 sequence (DNA): TGTGCCAGTAGTATACATTTGGAAGAGACCCAGTACTTC. Amino acids: CASSIHLEETQYF.

The chain couples TRBV18 to TRBJ1-2; the match to TRBD1 covers 7 bases. Losses at the gene ends were 3 bases for V and 4 bases for J; bases not matched to a gene: 2. The V gene's germline CDR1 is KGHSH and CDR2 LQKENI. CDR3 size: 13 residues. The CDR3 protein is CASSPGTAYGYTF. CDR3 nucleotides: TGTGCCAGCTCACCCGGGACAGCCTATGGCTACACCTTC.

V is TRBV5-5 and J is TRBJ2-1, with TRBD2 matching 12 bases. The CDR3 extends over 15 amino acids. The germline V gene has CDR1 SGHKS and CDR2 YYEKEE (reference sequence). The V gene end was trimmed by 4 bases and the J gene end by 4 bases; junction bases not matched to a gene: 3. CDR3 nucleotide sequence: TGTGCCAGCAGCGCTGGACTAGCGGGATACAATGAGCAGTTCTTC. Translation gives CASSAGLAGYNEQFF.

The chain uses TRBV7-9 and TRBJ2-1; 8 nucleotides line up with TRBD1. V was clipped by 1 base and J by 2 bases; unmatched bases: 7. The CDR3 is 17 residues long. The germline V gene has CDR1 SEHNR and CDR2 FQNEAQ (reference sequence). The CDR3 is CASSLVGAGGPYNEQFF. CDR3 DNA sequence: TGTGCCAGCAGCTTAGTTGGGGCAGGGGGCCCCTACAATGAGCAGTTCTTC.

CDR3 nucleotide sequence: TGTGCCAGCAGCGTCGGGGGTATTAGCACAGATACGCAGTATTTT. This translates into CASSVGGISTDTQYF. This sequence joins TRBV9 and TRBJ2-3, with D possibly being TRBD2 (6 bases). V shed 2 bases and J shed 0 bases, with 10 bases lying between them. Germline-derived CDR1 and CDR2 are SGDLS and YYNGEE. The CDR3 has 15 residues.

The gene calls are TRBV7-9 and TRBJ2-5; D is uncertain. The CDR3 is 12 residues long. Germline lookup yields CDR1 SEHNR and CDR2 FQNEAQ (reference sequence). The V gene lost 8 bases and the J gene lost 5 bases, with 12 bases spanning the gap. This chain's CDR3 is CASSPSEETQYF. In DNA form, the CDR3 reads TGTGCCAGCTCTCCAAGCGAGGAGACCCAGTACTTC.

This clone has only a few counts. This chain uses TRBV7-2 with TRBJ1-4; perhaps TRBD1 as D (5 bases). Germline CDR1 SGHTA, CDR2 FQGNSA. CDR3 size: 15 residues. V was pared by 2 bases and J by 8 bases, with 15 bases between. CDR3 coding DNA: TGTGCCAGCAGCTTAATTGTGGGGCCCATGGAAAAACTGTTTTTT. Translated: CASSLIVGPMEKLFF.

The chain is built from TRBV19 and TRBJ2-2; TRBD1 might be the D (5 bases). The CDR3 has 11 residues. Germline V lookup: CDR1 LNHDA, CDR2 SQIVND (reference sequence). V gave up 4 bases and J gave up 12 bases, with 9 bases separating them. This CDR3 reads CASSRAGQLFF. The CDR3 nucleotides read TGTGCCAGTAGTAGGGCAGGGCAGCTGTTTTTT. Variable domain in full (rest from reference TRBV19 and TRBJ2-2): DGGITQSPKYLFRKEGQNVTLSCEQNLNHDAMYWYRQDPGQGLRLIYYSQIVNDFQKGDIAEGYSVSREKKESFPLTVTSAQKNPTAFYLCASSRAGQLFFGEGSRLTVL.

Only a few counts were recorded for this clone. The V gene is TRBV20-1, the J gene TRBJ1-1; D unclear. Germline V gene data show CDR1 as DFQATT and CDR2 as SNEGSKA (reference sequence). The CDR3 covers 9 residues. The V gene lost 6 bases and the J gene lost 2 bases, with 1 base spanning the gap. CDR3 DNA sequence: TGCAGTGCCAACACTGAAGCTTTCTTT. Translating it yields CSANTEAFF.

This clone was seen a handful of times. The chain links TRBV25-1 to TRBJ1-2; 7 nucleotides agree with TRBD1. Looked up from germline, CDR1 is MGHDK and CDR2 is SYGVNS. With V trimmed by 5 bases and J by 8 bases, 8 bases remained unmatched. This CDR3 is 13 amino acids long. The DNA of the CDR3 is TGTGCCAGCAGTCCTGACAGGGCTCGCGGCTACACCTTC. This gives the protein CASSPDRARGYTF.

The chain couples TRBV19 to TRBJ1-6; D is ambiguous. Germline V lookup: CDR1 LNHDA, CDR2 SQIVND (reference sequence). The CDR3 totals 16 residues. V was shortened by 5 bases and J by 13 bases, with 24 bases between the two germline ends. CDR3 nucleotides: TGTGCCAGTAGTGCGGGCCTTTTGAGTTTAATTCAGCCCCTCCACTTT. Translated: CASSAGLLSLIQPLHF.

The chain employs TRBV6-5 and TRBJ1-1, with D possibly TRBD1 on 5 matching bases. The CDR3 covers 14 residues. The germline V gene has CDR1 MNHEY and CDR2 SVGAGI. V lost 5 bases and J 1 base, leaving 11 bases between the germline ends. The CDR3 region has the DNA TGTGCCAGCAGTGAATGGGGCGCGAACACTGAAGCTTTCTTT. Translation: CASSEWGANTEAFF.

The chain uses TRBV19 and TRBJ2-5; D possibly corresponds to TRBD2 (5 bases). Germline loops: CDR1 LNHDA, CDR2 SQIVND (reference sequence). The length of the CDR3 is 13 residues. The V and J ends lost 5 bases and 5 bases respectively, with 12 bases between them. CDR3 DNA sequence: TGTGCCAGTAGTCAGTCGAGGGTGGAGACCCAGTACTTC. It translates to CASSQSRVETQYF.

The chain employs TRBV2 and TRBJ1-5; tentative D call: TRBD1 (5 bases). CDR1 is SNHLY, CDR2 FYNNEI, per germline. Deletions cut 0 bases from V and 3 bases from J, with 15 bases between. The CDR3 totals 17 residues. The CDR3 DNA follows: TGTGCCAGCAGTGAAGCGCTCGGACCAGGGTCCAATCAGCCCCAGCATTTT. Protein product: CASSEALGPGSNQPQHF.

CDR3 residues: CASSPVGSGANVLTF. The DNA for the CDR3 is TGTGCCAGCAGCCCCGTCGGCTCTGGGGCCAACGTCCTGACTTTC. The gene calls are TRBV5-6 and TRBJ2-6; D is undetermined. This CDR3 has 15 residues. V was cut by 4 bases and J by 0 bases, with 8 bases left in between. Germline V gives CDR1 SGHDT, CDR2 YYEEEE. Full variable domain (missing parts from reference TRBV5-6 and TRBJ2-6): DAGVTQSPTHLIKTRGQQVTLRCSPKSGHDTVSWYQQALGQGPQFIFQYYEEEERQRGNFPDRFSGHQFPNYSSELNVNALLLGDSALYLCASSPVGSGANVLTFGAGSRLTVL.

V is TRBV11-2 and J is TRBJ2-2; 7 bases fit TRBD1. The CDR3 runs 14 residues. CDR1 is SGHAT and CDR2 is FQNNGV in the germline V gene. Germline trimming cut 1 base from V and 6 bases from J; bases unmatched to any gene: 2. The CDR3 DNA follows: TGTGCCAGCAGCTTAGTGCAGGGGGCCGGGGAGCTGTTTTTT. Translation gives CASSLVQGAGELFF.

The chain recombines TRBV7-9 with TRBJ2-3; TRBD2 agrees at 7 bases. The CDR3 is 15 residues long. The ends lost 5 bases at V and 4 bases at J; junction bases unmatched: 9. Per germline, CDR1 SEHNR and CDR2 FQNEAQ (reference sequence). CDR3 sequence reads: CASSPGLVGADTQYF. The CDR3 DNA is TGTGCCAGCAGCCCCGGACTAGTTGGGGCAGATACGCAGTATTTT.

This clone was counted a single time. The chain uses TRBV28 and TRBJ1-2; TRBD1 aligns across 7 bases. The CDR3 is 14 residues long. The trim removed 6 bases at V and 2 bases at J, leaving 6 bases unmatched. The V gene's germline CDR1 is MDHEN and CDR2 SYDVKM. CDR3 coding DNA: TGTGCCAGCAGGCTTGGACAGGCGAACTATGGCTACACCTTC. Its protein is CASRLGQANYGYTF.

The J gene is TRBJ1-3, the V gene TRBV9; D is uncertain. CDR3 size: 14 residues. Trimming cost V 0 bases and J 4 bases, with 8 bases left between them. Germline V CDR1 and CDR2: SGDLS, YYNGEE. CDR3 DNA sequence: TGTGCCAGCAGCGTAGATAAGGGAGGAAACACCATATATTTT. It yields the protein CASSVDKGGNTIYF.